These 12 T cell receptor beta chains came from one sample sequenced in a study of T cell clonality in common variable immunodeficiency. The data were produced by immunoSEQ multiplex PCR, yet TCRdb's version contains in-frame clones alone and is incomplete. The data show some 38,000 clones, none appearing only once, with over 0.95% held by the ten largest. The sample consisted of peripheral blood mononuclear cells. These receptors were obtained from a person aged 18 to 70 in good health.

This clone was found many times. The CDR3 end is not reached by the read, which stops 3 residues before it; the germline J gene fills it in. V is TRBV15 and J is TRBJ2-1; 13 bases map to TRBD2. Germline-derived CDR1 and CDR2 are LNHNV and YYDKDF (reference sequence). The CDR3 spans 21 residues. Unmatched junction bases numbered 20, after V lost 3 bases and J lost 6 bases. CDR3 protein: CATSSALVRYRTSGSVNEQFF. CDR3 DNA (partial): TGTGCCACCAGCAGCGCTCTCGTGCGTTATCGGACTAGCGGGAGTGTCAATGAG.

Many counts were recorded for this clone. The read ends 3 residues shy of where the CDR3 ends; the end is completed using the germline J gene. The rearrangement joins TRBV19 to TRBJ1-6; 9 bases fit TRBD1. The CDR3 sequence is 15 residues long. V lost 6 bases to trimming and J lost 7 bases; unmatched junction nucleotides: 7. The germline V gene has CDR1 LNHDA and CDR2 SQIVND (reference sequence). CDR3 DNA, as far as it was read: TGTGCCAGTAGCCCTCAGGGGACAGGGAATTCACCC. Translation gives CASSPQGTGNSP. The whole CDR3 reads CASSPQGTGNSPLHF. Full variable domain (rest looked up from reference TRBV19 and TRBJ1-6): DGGITQSPKYLFRKEGQNVTLSCEQNLNHDAMYWYRQDPGQGLRLIYYSQIVNDFQKGDIAEGYSVSREKKESFPLTVTSAQKNPTAFYLCASSPQGTGNSPLHFGNGTRLTVT.

This clone showed up many times. From the germline J gene comes the end of the CDR3, since the read stops 3 residues before it. The chain is built from TRBV10-3 and TRBJ2-5, with 9 bases fitting TRBD1. In germline, CDR1 is ENHRY, CDR2 SYGVKD. This CDR3 comprises 14 residues. Trimming at V came to 8 bases and at J to 1 base, leaving 5 bases not matched to a gene. The sequenced part of the CDR3 DNA is TGTGCCATCGGCTTGGGACAGGGCCAAGAGACC. It codes for CAIGLGQGQET. The entire CDR3 protein reads CAIGLGQGQETQYF.

In this sample, this clone turned up many times. The missing CDR3 end, 3 residues past where the read stops, is filled in from the germline J gene. The rearrangement links TRBV4-1 to TRBJ1-3; D is unresolved. Trimming left V 4 bases short and J 0 bases short, with 16 bases between. This CDR3 region has 17 residues. Germline CDR1 is MGHRA and CDR2 is YSYEKL. The CDR3 bases that were read are TGCGCCAGCAGCCGCCCCGCAAAGGACTTCTCTGGAAACACC. It is translated as CASSRPAKDFSGNT. The CDR3 as a whole reads CASSRPAKDFSGNTIYF.

This clone came up many times. Sequencing ends 3 residues short of the CDR3 end; the germline J gene provides the rest. This chain uses TRBV11-3 with TRBJ2-5; D gene unclear. This CDR3 contains 13 residues. The V gene lost 3 bases and the J gene lost 3 bases, with 8 bases spanning the gap. The germline gives CDR1 SGHNT, CDR2 YENEEA. The sequenced part of the CDR3 DNA is TGTGCCAGCAGCTTGTATACGGAAGAGACC. Its protein is CASSLYTEET. The CDR3 in full is CASSLYTEETQYF.

This clone was seen many times. The read halts 3 residues ahead of the CDR3 end, with the missing end drawn from the germline J gene. This chain uses TRBV3-1 (or the pseudogene TRBV3-2) with TRBJ2-7; TRBD1 matches 7 bases. V was clipped by 4 bases and J by 5 bases; unmatched bases: 11. Germline V gene data show CDR1 as LGHDT and CDR2 as YNNKEL (reference sequence). CDR3 length equals 15 residues. The covered CDR3 bases are TGTGCCAGCAGCCGTACAGGGGCCTTGGGGAACGAG. It is translated as CASSRTGALGNE. The whole CDR3 sequence is CASSRTGALGNEQYF.

This clone was counted at least ten times. The read terminates 3 residues ahead of where the CDR3 ends, so the germline J gene completes it. The chain combines TRBV20-1 with TRBJ2-3; 11 bases agree with TRBD1. The CDR3 loop spans 14 amino acids. Losses at the gene ends were 6 bases for V and 3 bases for J; bases not matched to a gene: 5. Per the germline V gene, CDR1 is DFQATT and CDR2 is SNEGSKA (reference sequence). The CDR3 region is CSAPGQGATDTQYF. CDR3 DNA (partial): TGCAGTGCGCCAGGACAGGGGGCTACAGATACG.

There are many counts of this clone. CDR3 residues: CSARRGRSYYEQYF. The DNA read from the CDR3 is TGCAGTGCTAGGAGAGGCAGGTCCTACTACGAG. The chain joins TRBV20-1 to TRBJ2-7; D unclear. The read gets to within 3 residues of the CDR3 end, and the germline J gene fills in the rest. Trimming cost V 3 bases and J 3 bases, with 15 bases left between them. The CDR3 sequence is 14 residues long. The germline gives CDR1 DFQATT, CDR2 SNEGSKA (reference sequence).

There are many counts of this clone. The read gets to within 3 residues of the CDR3 end, and the germline J gene fills in the rest. This chain joins TRBV10-3 and TRBJ2-2; 9 bases fit TRBD1. CDR1 ENHRY and CDR2 SYGVKD come from the germline V gene. V shed 9 bases, J shed 0 bases, and the junction held 14 bases outside the gene matches. The CDR3 contains 18 residues. The CDR3 bases that were read are TGTGCCATTAGTATCCGCTCGGGGACAGGGTCGAACACCGGGGAG. Its protein is CAISIRSGTGSNTGE. The full CDR3 reads CAISIRSGTGSNTGELFF.

This clone came up many times. The CDR3 goes on 3 residues after the read ends, and that part is filled in from the germline J gene. The J gene is TRBJ2-1, the V gene TRBV4-1, with 8 bases that match TRBD1. The V segment lost 1 base and the J segment 0 bases; nucleotides outside the gene matches: 2. This CDR3 is 16 amino acids long. Germline V gene sequence: CDR1 MGHRA, CDR2 YSYEKL. Partial CDR3 DNA: TGCGCCAGCAGCCAAGGGCAGGGGGCCTCCTACAATGAG. Amino acid sequence: CASSQGQGASYNE. The CDR3 in full is CASSQGQGASYNEQFF.

This clone was seen ten or more times. The CDR3 end is not reached by the read, which stops 3 residues before it; the germline J gene fills it in. The chain uses TRBV27 and TRBJ2-5, with 7 nucleotides matching TRBD1. The CDR3 loop spans 13 amino acids. V shed 6 bases and J 5 bases; nucleotides not matched to a gene: 6. Germline values: CDR1 MNHEY, CDR2 SMNVEV (reference sequence). Partial CDR3 DNA: TGTGCCAGCAGAGTACAGGGGTTGGAGACC. Its translation is CASRVQGLET. The entire CDR3 reads CASRVQGLETQYF.

This clone has at least ten counts. Read coverage stops 3 residues before the CDR3 terminus; the germline J gene supplies the remainder. This sequence joins TRBV7-8 and TRBJ2-7; 9 positions match TRBD1. The CDR3 is 13 residues long. Germline loops: CDR1 SGHVS, CDR2 FQNEAQ. V dropped 4 bases and J dropped 6; count of bases not matched to a gene: 4. CDR3 bases read: TGTGCCAGCAGCTCGGGACAGGGACGCGAG. It translates to CASSSGQGRE. The complete CDR3 reads CASSSGQGREQYF.